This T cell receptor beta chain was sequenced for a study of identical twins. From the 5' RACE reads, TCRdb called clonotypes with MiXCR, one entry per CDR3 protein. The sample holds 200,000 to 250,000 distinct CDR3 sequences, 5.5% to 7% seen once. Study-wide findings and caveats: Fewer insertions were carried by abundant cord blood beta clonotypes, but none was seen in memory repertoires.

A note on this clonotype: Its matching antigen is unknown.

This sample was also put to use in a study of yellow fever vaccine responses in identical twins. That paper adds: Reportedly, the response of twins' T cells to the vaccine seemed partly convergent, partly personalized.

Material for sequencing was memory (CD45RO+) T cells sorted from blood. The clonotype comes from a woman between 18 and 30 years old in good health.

The CDR3 loop reads CASSKGGPNTGELFF. The CDR3 DNA reads as TGTGCCAGCAGCAAAGGGGGCCCGAACACCGGGGAGCTGTTTTTT. This sequence joins TRBV5-4 and TRBJ2-2; 7 nucleotides agree with TRBD1. Germline V lookup: CDR1 SGHNT, CDR2 YYREEE (reference sequence). This CDR3 has 15 amino acids. The junction had 3 bases not matched to a gene; V was cut back by 4 bases and J by 0 bases.